This is a list of T cell receptor beta chains from one sample in a study of shared clonotypes between healthy human individuals. Profiled with immunoSEQ multiplex PCR; TCRdb holds only in-frame clones, not every one. Of 1,100,000 or so clones listed, roughly 74% are singletons. The sequencing sample was made of memory CD4+ T cells from PBMCs. The source of these receptors is a man in his late teens or twenties in good health. Some clones in this sample may be carry-over from other donors' samples. CDR3s include the opening cysteine and the closing phenylalanine or tryptophan. The D gene is left open where the match is weak. Size is omitted from some rows. Given values are once, few, many or a class for expanded clones.

abundance: many; v_gene: TRBV9; j_gene: TRBJ1-2; d_gene: TRBD1; CDR3nt: TGTGCCAGCAGCGTAGCCCCGACAGGGCCGGCTCAAGGCTACACCTTC; CDR3aa: CASSVAPTGPAQGYTF
abundance: NA; v_gene: TRBV7-9; j_gene: TRBJ1-5; d_gene: NA; CDR3nt: TGTGCCAGCAGCTTAGTAGGTAGCAATCAGCCCCAGCATTTT; CDR3aa: CASSLVGSNQPQHF
abundance: NA; v_gene: TRBV15; j_gene: TRBJ2-5; d_gene: NA; CDR3nt: TGTGCCACCACGCGACGAGACCAAGAGACCCAGTACTTC; CDR3aa: CATTRRDQETQYF
abundance: NA; v_gene: TRBV2; j_gene: TRBJ2-1; d_gene: NA; CDR3nt: TGTGCCAGCACCCAAAGGAACTACCACAATGAGCAGTTCTTC; CDR3aa: CASTQRNYHNEQFF
abundance: NA; v_gene: TRBV5-1; j_gene: TRBJ1-1; d_gene: TRBD1; CDR3nt: TGCGCCAGCAGCTTTTTCGCCGGACAGGGGATGGGCACTGAAGCTTTCTTT; CDR3aa: CASSFFAGQGMGTEAFF
abundance: NA; v_gene: TRBV25-1; j_gene: TRBJ2-5; d_gene: NA; CDR3nt: TGTGCCAGCAGTGAACAAGTTTACCAAGAGACCCAGTACTTC; CDR3aa: CASSEQVYQETQYF
abundance: NA; v_gene: TRBV11-2; j_gene: TRBJ2-7; d_gene: NA; CDR3nt: TGTGCCAGCAGCCGACCGAGCGACTACTCCTACGAGCAGTACTTC; CDR3aa: CASSRPSDYSYEQYF
abundance: once; v_gene: TRBV19; j_gene: TRBJ1-2; d_gene: TRBD1; CDR3nt: TGTGCCAGTAGTACCGGACAGGGCCCCTATGGCTACACCTTC; CDR3aa: CASSTGQGPYGYTF
abundance: NA; v_gene: TRBV7-9; j_gene: TRBJ1-1; d_gene: NA; CDR3nt: TGTGCCAGCAGCTTTTCAAAGGGCACTGAAGCTTTCTTT; CDR3aa: CASSFSKGTEAFF
abundance: few; v_gene: TRBV30; j_gene: TRBJ1-2; d_gene: NA; CDR3nt: TGTGCCTGGAGTGAGGCAGGGCCAGACTATGGCTACACCTTC; CDR3aa: CAWSEAGPDYGYTF
abundance: NA; v_gene: TRBV30; j_gene: TRBJ1-2; d_gene: NA; CDR3nt: TGTGCCTGGAGGACCCGGGGGGGCGAGGGCTACACCTTC; CDR3aa: CAWRTRGGEGYTF
abundance: once; v_gene: TRBV14; j_gene: TRBJ2-1; d_gene: NA; CDR3nt: TGTGCCAGCAGCCCCAATCTAGAAGATGAGCAGTTCTTC; CDR3aa: CASSPNLEDEQFF
abundance: once; v_gene: TRBV6-5; j_gene: TRBJ1-4; d_gene: TRBD1; CDR3nt: TGTGCCAGCAGTCCTCGGGACAGGGGTCAAAAACTGTTTTTT; CDR3aa: CASSPRDRGQKLFF
abundance: NA; v_gene: TRBV11-2; j_gene: TRBJ2-2; d_gene: TRBD1; CDR3nt: TGTGCCAGCACCAGGACAGGTTCTCCGGGGGAGCTGTTTTTT; CDR3aa: CASTRTGSPGELFF
abundance: NA; v_gene: TRBV5-1; j_gene: TRBJ1-3; d_gene: NA; CDR3nt: TGCGCCAGCAGCTCACGGGGGGCTGGAAACACCATATATTTT; CDR3aa: CASSSRGAGNTIYF
abundance: NA; v_gene: TRBV4-1; j_gene: TRBJ2-1; d_gene: NA; CDR3nt: TGCGCCAGCAGCCATTATCTTTCGGAGGGCGCTTCCTCCTACAATGAGCAGTTCTTC; CDR3aa: CASSHYLSEGASSYNEQFF
abundance: NA; v_gene: TRBV11-2; j_gene: TRBJ2-7; d_gene: TRBD2; CDR3nt: TGTGCCAGCAGCTCTGGACTAGCGGGAGGCGAGCAGTACTTC; CDR3aa: CASSSGLAGGEQYF
abundance: once; v_gene: TRBV5-1; j_gene: TRBJ2-3; d_gene: NA; CDR3nt: TGCGCCAGCAGCTTGGATCACGGGTCTAGCACAGATACGCAGTATTTT; CDR3aa: CASSLDHGSSTDTQYF
abundance: NA; v_gene: TRBV27; j_gene: TRBJ2-1; d_gene: NA; CDR3nt: TGTGCCAGCAGACCCTTTTTCGGGGTGGAGCAGTTCTTC; CDR3aa: CASRPFFGVEQFF
abundance: NA; v_gene: TRBV19; j_gene: TRBJ2-3; d_gene: NA; CDR3nt: TGTGCCAGTAGTACCAGGTCTAGCACAGATACGCAGTATTTT; CDR3aa: CASSTRSSTDTQYF
abundance: few; v_gene: TRBV4-3; j_gene: TRBJ2-7; d_gene: TRBD1; CDR3nt: TGCGCCAGCAGCCAAGACGCCCACAGGGGCAAGCAGTACTTC; CDR3aa: CASSQDAHRGKQYF
abundance: few; v_gene: TRBV7-9; j_gene: TRBJ1-1; d_gene: NA; CDR3nt: TGTGCCAGCACTTCAGGTACTGAAGCTTTCTTT; CDR3aa: CASTSGTEAFF
abundance: NA; v_gene: TRBV6-5; j_gene: TRBJ2-7; d_gene: NA; CDR3nt: TGTGCCAGCAGTTACTCGTCGGCCCGGGGTGGGGAGCAGTACTTC; CDR3aa: CASSYSSARGGEQYF
abundance: many; v_gene: TRBV5-8; j_gene: TRBJ2-1; d_gene: TRBD2; CDR3nt: TGTGCCAGCAGCCTCGTGCTGGGACTAGCGGGAGGACCCTCCTACAATGAGCAGTTCTTC; CDR3aa: CASSLVLGLAGGPSYNEQFF
abundance: NA; v_gene: TRBV19; j_gene: TRBJ2-1; d_gene: NA; CDR3nt: TGTGCGGCCAAGCTCACCGGGACGGGCAGGGATGAGCAGTTCTTC; CDR3aa: CAAKLTGTGRDEQFF
abundance: NA; v_gene: TRBV5-6; j_gene: TRBJ1-2; d_gene: NA; CDR3nt: TGTGCCAGCAGCTTGAAAGGTTCAGGGGTCTTCAACTATGGCTACACCTTC; CDR3aa: CASSLKGSGVFNYGYTF
abundance: many; v_gene: TRBV20-1; j_gene: TRBJ2-7; d_gene: NA; CDR3nt: TGCAGTGCTAGGAGACCCCCTGAGCAGTACTTC; CDR3aa: CSARRPPEQYF